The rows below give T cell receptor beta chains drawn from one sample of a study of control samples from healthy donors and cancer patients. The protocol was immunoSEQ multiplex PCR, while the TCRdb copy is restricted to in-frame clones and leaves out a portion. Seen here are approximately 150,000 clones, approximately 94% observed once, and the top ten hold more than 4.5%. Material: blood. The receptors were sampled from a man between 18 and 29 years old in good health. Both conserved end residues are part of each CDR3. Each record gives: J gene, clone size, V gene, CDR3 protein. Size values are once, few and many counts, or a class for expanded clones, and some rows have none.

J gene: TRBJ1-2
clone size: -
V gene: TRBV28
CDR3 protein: CASSLQHIGHGYTF

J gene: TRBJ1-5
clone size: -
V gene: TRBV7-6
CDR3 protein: CASSPGERVSNQPQHF

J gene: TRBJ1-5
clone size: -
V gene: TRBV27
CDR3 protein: CASSFRENQPQHF

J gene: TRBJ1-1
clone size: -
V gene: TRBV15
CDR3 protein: CATSRDVAVLNTEAFF

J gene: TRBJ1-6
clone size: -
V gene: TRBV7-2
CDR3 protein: CASRVGGGLLNSPLHF

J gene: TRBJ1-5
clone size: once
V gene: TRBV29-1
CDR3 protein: CSVQGQNQPQHF

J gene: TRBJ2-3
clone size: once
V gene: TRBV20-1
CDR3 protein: CSAREGRTQYF

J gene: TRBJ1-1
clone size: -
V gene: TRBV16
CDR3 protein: CASSPLFPEAFF

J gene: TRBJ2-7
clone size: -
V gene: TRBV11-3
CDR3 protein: CASSLGGQGTYEQYF

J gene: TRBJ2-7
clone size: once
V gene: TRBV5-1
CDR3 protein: CASSNGQAYEQYF

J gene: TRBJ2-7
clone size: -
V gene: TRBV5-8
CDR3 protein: CASSFPVGGEQYF

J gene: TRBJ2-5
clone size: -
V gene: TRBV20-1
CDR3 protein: CSALSQTQYF

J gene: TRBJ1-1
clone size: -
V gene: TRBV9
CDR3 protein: CASSVGIGGKTEAFF

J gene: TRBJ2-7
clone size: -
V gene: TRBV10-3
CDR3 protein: CAIKAGTSPGYEQYF

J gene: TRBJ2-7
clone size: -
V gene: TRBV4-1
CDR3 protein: CASSQEVRWEQYF

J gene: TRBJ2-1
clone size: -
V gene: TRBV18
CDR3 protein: CASSPILVGEQFF

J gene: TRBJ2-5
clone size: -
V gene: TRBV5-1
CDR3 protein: CASSFGRRGETQYF

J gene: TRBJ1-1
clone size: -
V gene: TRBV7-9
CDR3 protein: CASSLFEKRDTEAFF

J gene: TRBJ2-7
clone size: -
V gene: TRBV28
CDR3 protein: CASIENGPQEEQYF

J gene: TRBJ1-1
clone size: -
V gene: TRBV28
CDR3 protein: CGSTAGLIRDTEAFF

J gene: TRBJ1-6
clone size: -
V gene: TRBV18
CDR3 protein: CASSPLKSSYNSPLHF

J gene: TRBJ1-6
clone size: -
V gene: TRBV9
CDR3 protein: CASSAGTGAASPLHF

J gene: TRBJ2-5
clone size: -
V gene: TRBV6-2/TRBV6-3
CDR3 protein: CASSLQEGAGETQYF

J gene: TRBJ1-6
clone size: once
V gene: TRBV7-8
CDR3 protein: CASSFGGDVSLHF

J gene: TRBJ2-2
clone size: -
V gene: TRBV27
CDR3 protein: CASSFGGSPGELFF

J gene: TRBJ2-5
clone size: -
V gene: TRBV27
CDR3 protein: CASSLLGSKETQYF

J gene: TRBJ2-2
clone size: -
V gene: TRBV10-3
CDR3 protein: CAVLAGVRNTGELFF

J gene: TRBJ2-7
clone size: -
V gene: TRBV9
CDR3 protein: CASSKGLPSYEQYF

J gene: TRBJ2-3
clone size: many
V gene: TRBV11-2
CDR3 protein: CASSLGAQASRPDTQYF

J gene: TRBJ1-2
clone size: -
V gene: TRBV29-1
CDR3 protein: CSVEDRGANYGYTF

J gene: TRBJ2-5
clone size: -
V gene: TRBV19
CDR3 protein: CASSLRQGKGETQYF

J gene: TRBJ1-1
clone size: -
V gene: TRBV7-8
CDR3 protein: CASSYGPEAFF

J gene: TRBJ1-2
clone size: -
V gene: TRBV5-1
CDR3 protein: CASSLSRDGNYGYTF